Presented here are 18 T cell receptor beta chains from one specimen sequenced in a study of identifying expanded T cells in peripheral blood. Libraries were prepared by immunoSEQ multiplex PCR; TCRdb keeps only in-frame clonotypes and omits some of them. The table includes about 100,000 clones, around nine tenths detected once. The sample was blood. The source of these receptors is a person between 18 and 75 years old in good health.

J is TRBJ2-7 and V is TRBV11-2; 7 bases fit TRBD2. The CDR3 is made up of 15 amino acids. The V gene end was trimmed by 5 bases and the J gene end by 4 bases; junction bases not matched to a gene: 11. CDR1 and CDR2 (germline): SGHAT, FQNNGV. The CDR3 bases are TGTGCCAGCAGCGGGTCCGCGGGGGTGAGATACGAGCAGTACTTC. Protein product: CASSGSAGVRYEQYF.

This clone was seen only once. This chain joins TRBV28 and TRBJ2-7; 10 positions match TRBD2. Trimming cost V 3 bases and J 2 bases; bases outside gene matches: 1. Germline V gene data show CDR1 as MDHEN and CDR2 as SYDVKM. The CDR3 has 14 residues. CDR3 protein: CASSFSGRTYEQYF. Written as DNA, the CDR3 is TGTGCCAGCAGTTTTAGCGGGAGGACCTACGAGCAGTACTTC.

The J gene is TRBJ2-3, the V gene TRBV19; 7 bases agree with TRBD2. This CDR3 has 13 residues. Germline V gene lookup returns CDR1 LNHDA and CDR2 SQIVND (reference sequence). V was clipped by 8 bases and J by 3 bases; unmatched bases: 5. CDR3 loop: CASSLAETDTQYF. Here the CDR3 DNA reads TGTGCCAGTTCTCTAGCGGAGACAGATACGCAGTATTTT.

The V and J genes are TRBV5-6 and TRBJ2-1, with 11 bases lining up with TRBD2. Looked up from germline, CDR1 is SGHDT and CDR2 is YYEEEE. Trimming took 7 bases from V and 0 from J; bases not matched to a gene: 9. The CDR3 consists of 17 residues. The CDR3 region is CASAQGLAGSSYNEQFF. The DNA for the CDR3 is TGTGCCAGCGCCCAAGGACTAGCGGGCAGCTCCTACAATGAGCAGTTCTTC.

V and J are TRBV19 and TRBJ2-1; 10 bases agree with TRBD1. The germline V gene has CDR1 LNHDA and CDR2 SQIVND (reference sequence). The CDR3 loop spans 15 amino acids. V lost 8 bases to trimming and J lost 6 bases; unmatched junction nucleotides: 10. The CDR3 DNA follows: TGTGCCAGTCATAAAGACAGGGGGCTTTCCAATGAGCAGTTCTTC. Its translation: CASHKDRGLSNEQFF.

This rearrangement joins TRBV5-5 to TRBJ2-7, with 8 bases identical to TRBD1. Trimming at V came to 4 bases and at J to 7 bases, leaving 13 bases not matched to a gene. The CDR3 is 15 amino acids. Germline-derived CDR1 and CDR2 are SGHKS and YYEKEE (reference sequence). Here the CDR3 reads CASSLAGTGRLEQYF. CDR3 in DNA: TGTGCCAGCAGCCTCGCCGGGACAGGCAGATTGGAGCAGTACTTC.

This sequence joins TRBV7-7 and TRBJ2-7, with TRBD1 matching over 9 bases. CDR3 size: 13 residues. The V and J ends lost 5 bases and 6 bases, in that order; junction bases with no gene match: 5. Germline V lookup: CDR1 SSHAT, CDR2 FNYEAQ (reference sequence). CDR3 DNA: TGTGCCAGCAGCCCGGACAGGGGCTCCGAGCAGTACTTC. The encoded protein is CASSPDRGSEQYF.

The rearrangement links TRBV6-5 to TRBJ2-1; no firm D call. Trimming shortened V by 0 bases and J by 8 bases, and 5 bases separated the two germline ends. The germline V gene has CDR1 MNHEY and CDR2 SVGAGI. The CDR3 has 12 amino acids. The CDR3 spells CASSYSGDEQFF. Here the CDR3 DNA reads TGTGCCAGCAGTTACTCTGGGGATGAGCAGTTCTTC.

This rearrangement joins TRBV6-1 to TRBJ1-5; D is undetermined. Trimming pared 6 bases from V and 2 bases from J, leaving 11 bases between. The CDR3 is 14 amino acids. Per germline, CDR1 MNHNS and CDR2 SASEGT. Here the CDR3 DNA reads TGTGCCAGCAGCTCGGATGGCGGCAATCAGCCCCAGCATTTT. Amino acids: CASSSDGGNQPQHF.

This clone has only a few counts. V is TRBV9 and J is TRBJ1-2; D ambiguous. CDR1 is SGDLS, CDR2 YYNGEE, per germline. V was cut by 0 bases and J by 7 bases, with 7 bases left in between. This CDR3 spans 12 amino acids. The CDR3 DNA is TGTGCCAGCAGCGTAGCTGGGAGTGGCTACACCTTC. Translated: CASSVAGSGYTF.

This chain connects TRBV6-4 to TRBJ2-2, with 11 bases matching TRBD2. The germline gives CDR1 MRHNA, CDR2 SNTAGT. The CDR3 sequence is 15 residues long. J was trimmed by 5 bases and V by 3 bases; bases with no gene match: 2. In DNA form, the CDR3 reads TGTGCCAGCAGTGAGACTAGCGGGACTACCGGGGAGCTGTTTTTT. Its translation: CASSETSGTTGELFF.

The chain has TRBV19 and TRBJ1-5; weak D call: TRBD1 (5 bases). The CDR3 sequence is 14 residues long. Trimming took 3 bases from V and 3 from J, leaving 9 bases between them. The germline CDR1 and CDR2 sequences are LNHDA and SQIVND (reference sequence). The CDR3: CASSIAGHNQPQHF. The CDR3 DNA is TGTGCCAGTAGTATCGCAGGGCACAATCAGCCCCAGCATTTT.

This clone was observed a few times. The chain combines TRBV6-5 with TRBJ1-6; perhaps TRBD1 as D (5 bases). CDR1 and CDR2 from the germline V gene are MNHEY and SVGAGI. V was pared by 1 base and J by 9 bases, with 13 bases between. This CDR3 contains 15 residues. CDR3 nucleotide sequence: TGTGCCAGCAGTTACTTCTCCCAGGGCGGTTCACCCCTCCACTTT. It translates to CASSYFSQGGSPLHF.

V is TRBV4-2 and J is TRBJ1-2; no firm D call. Per germline, CDR1 LGHNA and CDR2 YNFKEQ. This CDR3 has 14 amino acids. V was clipped by 1 base and J by 4 bases, with 10 bases between them. The CDR3 DNA reads as TGTGCCAGCAGCCAAGGAGGAGATATCTATGGCTACACCTTC. Translated, it gives CASSQGGDIYGYTF.

The V and J genes are TRBV10-3 and TRBJ1-1, with 7 bases identical to TRBD1. The V gene end was trimmed by 4 bases and the J gene end by 0 bases; junction bases not matched to a gene: 5. The CDR3 sequence is 15 residues long. Germline-derived CDR1 and CDR2 are ENHRY and SYGVKD. CDR3 nucleotides: TGTGCCATCAGTGGGGGAGGGACAGTGAACACTGAAGCTTTCTTT. Amino acid sequence: CAISGGGTVNTEAFF.

On this clone: The identical CDR3 is also encoded by other nucleotide sequences in the sample. The V call is TRBV7-9, the J call TRBJ2-3; D gene unclear. The CDR3 consists of 11 residues. In germline, CDR1 is SEHNR, CDR2 FQNEAQ (reference sequence). V was pared by 3 bases and J by 3 bases, with 1 base between. The DNA of the CDR3 is TGTGCCAGCAGCTTTACAGATACGCAGTATTTT. It is translated as CASSFTDTQYF. The full variable domain, completed using reference TRBV7-9 and TRBJ2-3, is DTGVSQNPRHKITKRGQNVTFRCDPISEHNRLYWYRQTLGQGPEFLTYFQNEAQLEKSRLLSDRFSAERPKGSFSTLEIQRTEQGDSAMYLCASSFTDTQYFGPGTRLTVL.

The chain employs TRBV4-2 and TRBJ2-7; D perhaps matches TRBD2 (6 bases). Deletions cut 2 bases from V and 5 bases from J, with 31 bases between. The CDR3 covers 20 residues. Germline CDR1 LGHNA, CDR2 YNFKEQ. CDR3 region: CASSQSRLDSTNAKWNEQYF. The DNA of the CDR3 is TGTGCCAGCAGCCAATCCCGACTAGATAGTACGAATGCTAAGTGGAACGAGCAGTACTTC.

This clone was seen a handful of times. V gene TRBV6-1 combines with J gene TRBJ1-3; 7 bases agree with TRBD1. V lost 0 bases, J lost 2 bases, and 4 bases stayed unmatched. The CDR3 has 16 residues. Germline V gene lookup returns CDR1 MNHNS and CDR2 SASEGT. Written as DNA, the CDR3 is TGTGCCAGCAGTGAAGCAGTCACAGGGGCTGGAAACACCATATATTTT. This sequence encodes CASSEAVTGAGNTIYF.